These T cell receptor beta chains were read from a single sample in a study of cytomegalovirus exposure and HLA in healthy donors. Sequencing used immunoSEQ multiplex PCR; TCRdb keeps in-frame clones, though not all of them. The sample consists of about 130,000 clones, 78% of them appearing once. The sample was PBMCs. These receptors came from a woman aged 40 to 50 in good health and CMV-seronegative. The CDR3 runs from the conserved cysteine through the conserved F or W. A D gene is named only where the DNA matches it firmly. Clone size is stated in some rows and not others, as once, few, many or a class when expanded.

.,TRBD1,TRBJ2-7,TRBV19,TGTGCCAGTAGATCCCGGACAGGGCACTACGAGCAGTACTTC,CASRSRTGHYEQYF
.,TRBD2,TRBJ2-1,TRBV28,TGTGCCAGCAGATCTAGCGGGCCCCATTACAATGAGCAGTTCTTC,CASRSSGPHYNEQFF
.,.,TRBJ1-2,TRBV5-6,TGTGCCAGCAGCCCGGACAGTCTATGGGATGGCTACACCTTC,CASSPDSLWDGYTF
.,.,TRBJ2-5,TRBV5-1,TGCGCCAGCAGCTTGGAGCCCACCGGGAGTCTCGAGACCCAGTACTTC,CASSLEPTGSLETQYF
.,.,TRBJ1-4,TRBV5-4,TGTGCCAGCAGCTTGAGAGGGGGTCCTAATGAAAAACTGTTTTTT,CASSLRGGPNEKLFF
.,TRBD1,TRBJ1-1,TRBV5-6,TGTGCCAGCAGCGTCTACGACAGGGGGACTGAAGCTTTCTTT,CASSVYDRGTEAFF
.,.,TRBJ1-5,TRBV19,TGTGCCAGTAGTATTACCAGGGGACAAGAGCAGCCCCAGCATTTT,CASSITRGQEQPQHF
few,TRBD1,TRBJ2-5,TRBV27,TGTGCCAGCAGTTTAGGGGCAGGGGGCCGGGAGACCCAGTACTTC,CASSLGAGGRETQYF
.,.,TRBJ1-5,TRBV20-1,TGCAGTGCTCTCCTCGGGCCCCAGCATTTT,CSALLGPQHF
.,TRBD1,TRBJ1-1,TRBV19,TGTGCCAGTAGTGCACAGGGGGCTCACATTGAAGCTTTCTTT,CASSAQGAHIEAFF
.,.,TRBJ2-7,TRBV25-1,TGTGCCAGCAGTGTTCACTACGAGCAGTACTTC,CASSVHYEQYF
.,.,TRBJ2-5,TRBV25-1,TGTGCCAGTGGTGGGGGGTGGGGCCAGCGGTACTTC,CASGGGWGQRYF
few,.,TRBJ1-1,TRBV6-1,TGTGCCAGCGGGTGGCAGGTCCCTTCAGCTTTCTTT,CASGWQVPSAFF
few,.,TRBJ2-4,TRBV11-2,TGTGCCAGCAGCTTAGAGTCCCACGCGAACATTCAGTACTTC,CASSLESHANIQYF
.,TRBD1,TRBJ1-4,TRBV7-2,TGTGCCAGCAGCCTAAAGACAGGGGTAGGGGAACTGTTTTTT,CASSLKTGVGELFF
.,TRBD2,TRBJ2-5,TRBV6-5,TGTGCCAGCAGTTACGCGGGGGTCCCCGTGGGGGAGCAGTACTTC,CASSYAGVPVGEQYF
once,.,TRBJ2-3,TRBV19,TGTGCCAGTAGTCTCCGGGGTAGCGGAAGCACAGATACGCAGTATTTT,CASSLRGSGSTDTQYF
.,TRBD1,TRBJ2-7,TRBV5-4,TGTGCCAGCAGCTGGAGCCGACAGGGGACGAGGGAGCAGTACTTC,CASSWSRQGTREQYF
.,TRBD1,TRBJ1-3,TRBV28,TGTGCCAGCGACAGGGGCACGGCCCGCACAGGAAACACCATATATTTT,CASDRGTARTGNTIYF
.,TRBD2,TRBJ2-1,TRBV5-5,TGTGCCAGCAGCTCGGGGACTAGCGGTCACAATGAGCAGTTCTTC,CASSSGTSGHNEQFF
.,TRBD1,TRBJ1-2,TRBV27,TGTGCCAGCAGTTTTACAGGGGCTAACTATGGCTACACCTTC,CASSFTGANYGYTF
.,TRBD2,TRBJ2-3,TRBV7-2,TGTGCCAGCAGCTCAGCTATAGCGGGAGACCTAGATACGCAGTATTTT,CASSSAIAGDLDTQYF
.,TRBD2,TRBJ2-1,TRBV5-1,TGCGCCAGCAGCTCCCAGGCTAGCGGGAGAGTGCCCTACAATGAGCAGTTCTTC,CASSSQASGRVPYNEQFF
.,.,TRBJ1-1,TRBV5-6,TGTGCCAGCAGTGGGGGGACTGAAGCTTTCTTT,CASSGGTEAFF
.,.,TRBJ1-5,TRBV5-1,TGCGCCAGCAGCTCGGGTCCGGGAGAGGGACAGCCCCAGCATTTT,CASSSGPGEGQPQHF
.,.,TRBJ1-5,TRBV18,TGTGCCAGCTCACCAAGGGCGACAGGTGACCAGCCCCAGCATTTT,CASSPRATGDQPQHF
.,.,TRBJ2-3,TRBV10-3,TGTGCCATCAGTGAGGCAGGACTGGGCACAGATACGCAGTATTTT,CAISEAGLGTDTQYF
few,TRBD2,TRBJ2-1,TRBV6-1,TGTGCCACCCACGGGACTAGCGGTTACAATGAGCAGTTCTTC,CATHGTSGYNEQFF
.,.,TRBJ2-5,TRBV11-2,TGTGCCAGCAGCTTAGAGAACGGTGGTGAGCAGTACTTC,CASSLENGGEQYF
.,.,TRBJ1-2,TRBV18,TGTGCCAGCTCACTAAGCGGGACGCTCAACTATGGCTACACCTTC,CASSLSGTLNYGYTF
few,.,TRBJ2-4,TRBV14,TGTGCCAGCAGCCACACACGGACTCGCGTCGTGGGAAACAGTCAGTACTTC,CASSHTRTRVVGNSQYF
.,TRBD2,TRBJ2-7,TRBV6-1,TGTGCCAGCAGTGAAGCCTGGGGACTAGCGGGGGTCTACGAGCAGTACTTC,CASSEAWGLAGVYEQYF
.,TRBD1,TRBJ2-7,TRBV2,TGTGCCAGCCGGGACAGTACCTACGAGCAGTACTTC,CASRDSTYEQYF
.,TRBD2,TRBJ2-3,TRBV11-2,TGTGCCAGCAGCTGGGGGCTAGCGGGGGCCGGAGATACGCAGTATTTT,CASSWGLAGAGDTQYF
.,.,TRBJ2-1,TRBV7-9,TGTGCCAGCAGCTTTACGGGTCTAGCGTCTTACAATGAGCAGTTCTTC,CASSFTGLASYNEQFF
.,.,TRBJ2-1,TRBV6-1,TGTGCCAGCACGGGGAGCAGGAACAATGAGCAGTTCTTC,CASTGSRNNEQFF
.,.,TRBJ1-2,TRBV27,TGTGCCAACCCCCAGGGGTCCCGCTATGGCTACACCTTC,CANPQGSRYGYTF
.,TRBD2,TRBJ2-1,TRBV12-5,TGTGCTAGTGGAAAGGGACTAGCGGGAGATGGGGATGAGCAGTTCTTC,CASGKGLAGDGDEQFF
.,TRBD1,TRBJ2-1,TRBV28,TGTGCCGCTGCCTTGGATGCAGGGGGCTTCAATGAGCAGTTCTTC,CAAALDAGGFNEQFF
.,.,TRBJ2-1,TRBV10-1,TGCGCCAGCAGCCTGAGTAGCGAGGGTCATGAGCAGTTCTTC,CASSLSSEGHEQFF
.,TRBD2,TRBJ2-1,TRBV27,TGTGCCAGCAACCCGACTAGCGGATACAATGAGCAGTTCTTC,CASNPTSGYNEQFF
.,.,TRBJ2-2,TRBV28,TGTGCCAGCAGTTTCGACACGGCCACCGGGGAGCTGTTTTTT,CASSFDTATGELFF
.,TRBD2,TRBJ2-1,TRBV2,TGTGCCAGCACCGACGGGACTAGCGGTTACAATGAGCAGTTCTTC,CASTDGTSGYNEQFF
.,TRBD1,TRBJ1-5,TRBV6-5,TGTGCCAGCAGGGTGACAGGGGAGCACAATCAGCCCCAGCATTTT,CASRVTGEHNQPQHF
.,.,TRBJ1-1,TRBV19,TGTGCCAGTAGTATTTGGGGCAGGGTGGACACTGAAGCTTTCTTT,CASSIWGRVDTEAFF
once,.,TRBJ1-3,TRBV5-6,TGTGCCAGCAGCGCCACGGTTAACTCTGGAAACACCATATATTTT,CASSATVNSGNTIYF
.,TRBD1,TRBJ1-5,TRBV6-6,TGTGCCAGCAGTACACTTACAGGGGATCAGCCCCAGCATTTT,CASSTLTGDQPQHF
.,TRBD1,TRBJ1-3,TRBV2,TGTGCCAACCGACAGGGGGATGGAAACACCATATATTTT,CANRQGDGNTIYF